The sequence of this TCR beta chain was determined in a study of T cells in localized non-small cell lung cancer. The data were produced by immunoSEQ multiplex PCR, yet TCRdb's version contains in-frame clones alone and is incomplete. The sample lists around 70,000 clones, about 88% occurring once. In the case of this clone: The antigen is undetermined.

General study results and limits: Higher blood T cell density tracked longer overall survival. The highest T cell clonality was in uninvolved adjacent lung, above tumor.

Germline V CDR1 and CDR2: LNHDA, SQIVND (reference sequence). This CDR3 spans 15 amino acids. V was shortened by 5 bases and J by 0 bases, with 11 bases between the two germline ends. The sample in question was peripheral blood, obtained before any cancer treatment. The J gene is TRBJ1-3, the V gene TRBV19; D is uncertain. The sequence was collected from a female donor older than 55 with stage I lung adenocarcinoma. The CDR3 region has the DNA TGTGCCAGTAGTGCCGCCGATAGCTCTGGAAACACCATATATTTT. Amino acids: CASSAADSSGNTIYF.